Presented here are 24 T cell receptor beta chains from one specimen sequenced in a study of T cells after posttransplantation cyclophosphamide. The naive gate required viable CD3+CD4+ or CD3+CD8+ cells with CCR7+CD45RA+CD45RO-CD95-CD27+CD28+ phenotype. Profiling relied on immunoSEQ multiplex PCR, and the TCRdb table lists in-frame clones only, not all of them. This table holds about 31,000 clones, about 90% found once. The sample comprised naive CD4+ T cells sorted from PBMCs. The receptors shown here come from a woman aged 60-75 years in good health, CMV-negative, and a related stem cell transplant donor.

The chain carries TRBV5-4 and TRBJ2-5, with 11 bases aligning to TRBD2. In germline, CDR1 is SGHNT, CDR2 YYREEE (reference sequence). There are 14 residues in the CDR3. After removal of 3 bases from V and 4 bases from J, the junction contained 2 bases not matched to a gene. This chain's CDR3 is CASSSGTSGETQYF. DNA for the CDR3: TGTGCCAGCAGCTCCGGGACTAGCGGAGAGACCCAGTACTTC.

The rearrangement links TRBV5-6 to TRBJ2-5; TRBD2 matches 12 bases. The V segment lost 3 bases and the J segment 3 bases; nucleotides outside the gene matches: 6. Germline-derived CDR1 and CDR2 are SGHDT and YYEEEE. This CDR3 is built from 16 residues. DNA for the CDR3: TGTGCCAGCAGCTGGGGACCTAGCGGGGGGGAAGAGACCCAGTACTTC. Translating gives CASSWGPSGGEETQYF.

The chain employs TRBV9 and TRBJ1-1, with 7 bases identical to TRBD1. This CDR3 has 14 amino acids. Germline V lookup: CDR1 SGDLS, CDR2 YYNGEE. V was clipped by 4 bases and J by 5 bases; unmatched bases: 8. This CDR3 reads CASSPGQRNTEAFF. The CDR3 DNA sequence: TGTGCCAGCAGCCCGGGACAGAGAAATACTGAAGCTTTCTTT.

Turning to this clone: Relative to the germline gene, one junction end is altered; a read error may explain this. This sequence joins TRBV25-1 and TRBJ2-3, with D perhaps TRBD2 (5 bases). Germline CDR1 and CDR2: MGHDK and SYGVNS. The CDR3 sequence is 13 residues long. The CDR3, as DNA: TGTGCCACCAGTGAGGGCGGCACAGATACGCAGTATTTT. As protein: CATSEGGTDTQYF.

This sequence joins TRBV5-1 and TRBJ2-5; TRBD1 agrees at 9 bases. The J call may be mistaken, given a closer DNA end match to TRBJ2-7. The CDR3 extends over 14 amino acids. Germline CDR1 is SGHRS and CDR2 is YFSETQ. This CDR3 is CASSSTGGSYEQYF. The CDR3, as DNA: TGCGCCAGCAGCTCGACAGGGGGGTCCTACGAGCAGTACTTC.

The chain links TRBV7-2 to TRBJ2-3; perhaps TRBD1 as D (5 bases). The germline V and J ends were trimmed by 2 bases and 0 bases, with 9 bases remaining between them. This CDR3 spans 15 amino acids. Per germline, CDR1 SGHTA and CDR2 FQGNSA. The CDR3 here is CASSLQGMSTDTQYF. As DNA, the CDR3 is TGTGCCAGCAGCTTACAGGGCATGAGCACAGATACGCAGTATTTT.

The gene calls are TRBV5-1 and TRBJ2-1; 7 positions agree with TRBD2. Germline V gene data show CDR1 as SGHRS and CDR2 as YFSETQ. The CDR3 contains 12 residues. V lost 3 bases and J lost 10; bases outside the gene matches: 4. CDR3 nucleotide sequence: TGCGCCAGCAGCTCCCCTAGCGGAGAGCAGTTCTTC. Its translation: CASSSPSGEQFF.

The gene calls are TRBV7-9 and TRBJ1-1, with TRBD1 matching over 7 bases. Losses at the gene ends were 5 bases for V and 4 bases for J; bases not matched to a gene: 7. Per germline, CDR1 SEHNR and CDR2 FQNEAQ (reference sequence). The CDR3 runs to 14 residues. The CDR3 region has the DNA TGTGCCAGCAGCCGGAGTCCAGGGGGCACTGAAGCTTTCTTT. As protein: CASSRSPGGTEAFF.

The chain recombines TRBV7-2 with TRBJ2-7, with D hard to call. There are 13 residues in the CDR3. Between the trimmed V and J ends, which lost 4 bases and 2 bases, there was a span of 9 bases. The germline CDR1 and CDR2 sequences are SGHTA and FQGNSA. The CDR3 sequence is CASSSSLAYEQYF. The CDR3 DNA reads as TGTGCCAGCAGCTCGTCCCTAGCCTACGAGCAGTACTTC.

The V gene is TRBV30, the J gene TRBJ2-3; a weak D match, TRBD2 (6 bases). The V gene's germline CDR1 is GTSNPN and CDR2 SVGIG (reference sequence). V lost 3 bases, J lost 1 base, and 20 bases lay in between. CDR3 size: 17 residues. The CDR3 sequence is CAWRIAGTPRGTDTQYF. As DNA, the CDR3 is TGTGCCTGGAGAATTGCCGGGACTCCGAGGGGCACAGATACGCAGTATTTT.

The chain is built from TRBV9 and TRBJ2-2; D remains unclear. This CDR3 has 15 amino acids. Germline assignment: CDR1 SGDLS and CDR2 YYNGEE. V was cut by 5 bases and J by 0 bases, with 11 bases left in between. The chain's CDR3 is CASSAVTTNTGELFF. The CDR3 region has the DNA TGTGCCAGCAGTGCCGTGACAACGAACACCGGGGAGCTGTTTTTT.

The chain carries TRBV5-1 and TRBJ1-1, with 7 nucleotides matching TRBD1. Losses at the gene ends were 3 bases for V and 4 bases for J; bases not matched to a gene: 3. This CDR3 contains 13 residues. The germline gives CDR1 SGHRS, CDR2 YFSETQ. The CDR3 region is CASSSSGGTEAFF. CDR3 nucleotides: TGCGCCAGCAGCTCGTCAGGGGGCACTGAAGCTTTCTTT.

The rearrangement links TRBV7-3 to TRBJ2-2, with TRBD2 matching over 10 bases. After removal of 2 bases from V and 5 bases from J, the junction contained 8 bases not matched to a gene. Germline V lookup: CDR1 SGHTA, CDR2 FQGTGA. The CDR3 is made up of 17 amino acids. This chain's CDR3 is CASSLGGLAMKTGELFF. The CDR3 nucleotides are TGTGCCAGCAGCTTAGGGGGACTAGCGATGAAAACCGGGGAGCTGTTTTTT.

The gene calls are TRBV4-1 and TRBJ2-1; 12 bases match TRBD2. V lost 3 bases and J lost 6; bases outside the gene matches: 6. Germline CDR1 is MGHRA and CDR2 is YSYEKL. This CDR3 region has 16 residues. The CDR3 region is CASSQSLAGGPNEQFF. DNA for the CDR3: TGCGCCAGCAGCCAGAGTCTAGCGGGAGGGCCCAATGAGCAGTTCTTC.

The chain couples TRBV28 to TRBJ2-3; tentative D call: TRBD2 (7 bases). The V end lost 10 bases, the J end lost 10 bases, and 18 bases lay between the germline ends. CDR1 is MDHEN, CDR2 SYDVKM, per germline. The CDR3 extends over 12 amino acids. The CDR3 reads CATAGGALAQYF. CDR3 DNA: TGTGCCACCGCTGGGGGGGCCCTGGCGCAGTATTTT.

This chain joins TRBV5-1 and TRBJ2-5, with D possibly being TRBD2 (6 bases). The V end lost 6 bases, the J end lost 1 base, and 13 bases lay between the germline ends. The V gene's germline CDR1 is SGHRS and CDR2 YFSETQ. The CDR3 extends over 14 amino acids. CDR3 DNA sequence: TGCGCCAGCATAGGGGTCGGGGGCCAAGAGACCCAGTACTTC. Its translation is CASIGVGGQETQYF.

The chain couples TRBV4-3 to TRBJ2-7; 14 bases line up with TRBD2. The CDR3 runs to 16 residues. Germline CDR1 and CDR2: LGHNA and YSLEER. V dropped 3 bases and J dropped 4; count of bases not matched to a gene: 5. Written as DNA, the CDR3 is TGCGCCAGCAGCCATGGCGGGACTAGCGGGGGTTACGAGCAGTACTTC. This gives the protein CASSHGGTSGGYEQYF.

The V call is TRBV7-8, the J call TRBJ1-5; D gene unclear. Germline values: CDR1 SGHVS, CDR2 FQNEAQ. The germline V and J ends were trimmed by 0 bases and 6 bases, with 12 bases remaining between them. The CDR3 loop spans 15 amino acids. DNA for the CDR3: TGTGCCAGCAGCTTAGCGCGGGCAGCGGGTCAGCCCCAGCATTTT. This translates into CASSLARAAGQPQHF.

This sequence joins TRBV28 and TRBJ2-7, with TRBD1 matching over 8 bases. This CDR3 is built from 16 residues. Germline assignment: CDR1 MDHEN and CDR2 SYDVKM. The V and J ends lost 2 bases and 5 bases, in that order; junction bases with no gene match: 11. CDR3 residues: CASSLGSTGARNEQYF. CDR3 sequence (DNA): TGTGCCAGCAGTTTAGGGTCGACAGGGGCTAGGAACGAGCAGTACTTC.

The V call is TRBV4-3, the J call TRBJ1-6; D uncertain. CDR1 and CDR2 from the germline V gene are LGHNA and YSLEER. The CDR3 covers 14 residues. V was cut by 1 base and J by 10 bases, with 11 bases left in between. For the CDR3, the DNA is TGCGCCAGCAGCCAAGGAACAGTAAGCTCACCCCTCCACTTT. Translation gives CASSQGTVSSPLHF.

This clone was recorded a few times. The gene calls are TRBV14 and TRBJ1-4, with 7 bases aligning to TRBD1. There are 15 residues in the CDR3. Germline loops: CDR1 SGHDN, CDR2 FVKESK. The ends lost 2 bases at V and 5 bases at J; junction bases unmatched: 5. The DNA for the CDR3 is TGTGCCAGCAGCCAATCCGGGGACAGAAATGAAAAACTGTTTTTT. This gives the protein CASSQSGDRNEKLFF.

The rearrangement links TRBV28 to TRBJ1-1; possibly TRBD1 for D (6 bases). The V end was cut by 2 bases, the J end by 4 bases, with 17 bases between. The CDR3 is 16 residues long. The germline V gene encodes CDR1 MDHEN and CDR2 SYDVKM. In nucleotides, the CDR3 is TGTGCCAGCAGTTTACCGGTCCCTATAGGGGGCACTGAAGCTTTCTTT. Its protein is CASSLPVPIGGTEAFF. The full variable domain, its missing parts supplied by reference TRBV28 and TRBJ1-1, is DVKVTQSSRYLVKRTGEKVFLECVQDMDHENMFWYRQDPGLGLRLIYFSYDVKMKEKGDIPEGYSVSREKKERFSLILESASTNQTSMYLCASSLPVPIGGTEAFFGQGTRLTVV.

This rearrangement joins TRBV28 to TRBJ1-2; TRBD1 agrees at 7 bases. CDR1 is MDHEN and CDR2 is SYDVKM in the germline V gene. The CDR3 sequence is 13 residues long. Trimming at V came to 3 bases and at J to 4 bases, leaving 2 bases not matched to a gene. The CDR3 loop is CASSLGQTYGYTF. The CDR3 coding sequence is TGTGCCAGCAGTTTGGGACAGACCTATGGCTACACCTTC.

DNA of the CDR3: TGTGCCAGCAGTCGCCTAGGGGTGAACACTGAAGCTTTCTTT. Translated: CASSRLGVNTEAFF. The V gene is TRBV6-5, the J gene TRBJ1-1, with D possibly being TRBD1 (5 bases). V was trimmed by 5 bases and J by 0 bases, leaving 10 bases between them. In germline, CDR1 is MNHEY, CDR2 SVGAGI. This CDR3 region has 14 residues.